A selection of T cell receptor beta chains follows, all from one sample in a study of shared clonotypes between healthy human individuals. This table comes from immunoSEQ multiplex PCR, and its TCRdb copy is limited to in-frame clones, with some not included. The sample includes 950,000 to 1,100,000 clones, around 74% of them seen just once. Sequencing was done on a sample of memory CD4+ T cells sorted from blood. The receptors derive from a young man in good health. Each CDR3 is given with its conserved first and last residue. A D gene is named only where the DNA matches it firmly. Size is omitted from some rows. Given values are once, few, many or a class for expanded clones.

TRBV18	.	few	TRBJ1-1	TGTGCCAGCTCACCTTCCGGGAACACTGAAGCTTTCTTT	CASSPSGNTEAFF
TRBV10-3	TRBD2	.	TRBJ2-1	TGTGCCATCAGTGCTGCAGGGACTATGGGTTCGGGCAATGAGCAGTTCTTC	CAISAAGTMGSGNEQFF
TRBV27	TRBD1	.	TRBJ1-4	TGTGCCAGCAGTTTAGGGACAGGGGGCTTGAGAAATGAAAAACTGTTTTTT	CASSLGTGGLRNEKLFF
TRBV7-3	TRBD1	once	TRBJ1-1	TGTGCCAGCAGCCCAGGGACAGGGAAAGCTTTCTTT	CASSPGTGKAFF
TRBV7-2	TRBD1	few	TRBJ2-5	TGTGCCAGCAGCTTAGGTCTGGACTTCAGGGGGCAAGAGACCCAGTACTTC	CASSLGLDFRGQETQYF
TRBV10-3	TRBD1	.	TRBJ1-4	TGTGCCATCAGTGGGGGGACAGGGCTGGGTGAAAAACTGTTTTTT	CAISGGTGLGEKLFF
TRBV6-1	.	few	TRBJ2-1	TGTGCCAGCAGGGAGGGTATGGGACTTGCCACCCTCTTC	CASREGMGLATLF
TRBV27	TRBD1	.	TRBJ1-2	TGTGCCAGCAGCTCGGGACAGGTTCATGGCTACACCTTC	CASSSGQVHGYTF
TRBV5-8	TRBD2	.	TRBJ2-3	TGTGCCAGCAGCTTGGGCCTAGCGGGAGCAGATACGCAGTATTTT	CASSLGLAGADTQYF
TRBV5-1	TRBD1	few	TRBJ1-2	TGCGCCAGCAGTGAATCCCCCGGGACAGGGGACCCTTGGACCTTC	CASSESPGTGDPWTF
TRBV7-9	TRBD2	.	TRBJ2-3	TGTGCCAGCAGCGTGACGACTAGCGGGAGTGAATTT	CASSVTTSGSEF